Given below is one TCR beta chain in context. J gave up 0 bases and V 5 bases, and 2 bases lay outside the gene matches. The germline gives CDR1 LNHNV, CDR2 YYDKDF (reference sequence). This CDR3 is built from 15 residues. The table came from immunoSEQ multiplex PCR; TCRdb's copy has only in-frame clones and leaves some out. The sample holds some 340,000 clones, over 90% seen once. The source of the sample is a study of blood T cell repertoires in COVID-19. The chain is built from TRBV15 and TRBJ2-2; 8 bases align to TRBD1. Material for sequencing was PBMCs or T cells enriched from blood (not recorded which). This sequence originates from a woman under 40 who had been exposed to COVID-19. CDR3 loop: CATSEQGANTGELFF. In nucleotides, the CDR3 is TGTGCCACCAGCGAACAGGGGGCGAACACCGGGGAGCTGTTTTTT. Drawing the rest from reference TRBV15 and TRBJ2-2, the complete variable domain is DAMVIQNPRYQVTQFGKPVTLSCSQTLNHNVMYWYQQKSSQAPKLLFHYYDKDFNNEADTPDNFQSRRPNTSFCFLDIRSPGLGDTAMYLCATSEQGANTGELFFGEGSRLTVL.